The rows below give T cell receptor beta chains drawn from one sample of a study of T cell responses to AZD1222 COVID-19 vaccine. TCRdb's copy holds only in-frame clones and misses some; the assay was immunoSEQ multiplex PCR. The repertoire consists of around 120,000 clones, with 86% occurring once and the leading ten covering roughly 18%. Here the sequenced sample was peripheral blood, taken 28 days after the second AZD1222 dose. These receptors came from an adult who received the AZD1222 COVID-19 vaccine. The CDR3 runs from the conserved cysteine through the conserved F or W. A D gene is named only where the DNA matches it firmly. Size is stated for part of the rows, as once, few or many counts, or as a class when the clone is expanded.

NA | TRBJ1-4 | 11 | NA | TRBV5-8 | CASRVERKLFF | TGTGCCAGCAGGGTGGAGCGTAAACTGTTTTTT
NA | TRBJ2-5 | 14 | NA | TRBV5-5 | CASSPPGHQETQYF | TGTGCCAGCAGCCCCCCGGGACACCAAGAGACCCAGTACTTC
TRBD1 | TRBJ1-1 | 16 | NA | TRBV18 | CASSPRTGFMNTEAFF | TGTGCCAGCTCACCGAGGACAGGGTTCATGAACACTGAAGCTTTCTTT
NA | TRBJ1-1 | 13 | NA | TRBV12-3/TRBV12-4 | CASSHRDTGRAFF | TGTGCCAGCAGTCACCGGGACACGGGTCGAGCTTTCTTT
TRBD2 | TRBJ2-7 | 14 | NA | TRBV7-7 | CASSFGGAQDEQYF | TGTGCCAGCAGCTTCGGGGGGGCACAGGACGAGCAGTACTTC
NA | TRBJ2-1 | 17 | NA | TRBV3-1/TRBV3-2 | CASSQEVAVSSYNEQFF | TGTGCCAGCAGCCAAGAGGTAGCGGTAAGCTCCTACAATGAGCAGTTCTTC
NA | TRBJ1-5 | 14 | NA | TRBV4-3 | CASSQSRAAGPQHF | TGCGCCAGCAGCCAATCCCGGGCCGCCGGGCCCCAGCATTTT
NA | TRBJ2-7 | 11 | once | TRBV12-3/TRBV12-4 | CASSFLSEQYF | TGTGCCAGCAGTTTCCTAAGCGAGCAGTACTTC
NA | TRBJ1-2 | 18 | NA | TRBV7-8 | CASSLANALRQVGYGYTF | TGTGCCAGCAGCTTAGCGAACGCCTTGAGGCAGGTGGGGTATGGCTACACCTTC
NA | TRBJ1-1 | 14 | NA | TRBV11-1 | CASSRGGENTEAFF | TGTGCCAGCAGCAGGGGGGGGGAGAACACTGAAGCTTTCTTT
NA | TRBJ2-2 | 16 | NA | TRBV24-1 | CATSDPLSANTGELFF | TGTGCCACCAGTGACCCCCTTTCCGCGAACACCGGGGAGCTGTTTTTT
NA | TRBJ2-2 | 12 | once | TRBV6-5 | CASTVNTGELFF | TGTGCCAGCACGGTGAACACCGGGGAGCTGTTTTTT
TRBD1 | TRBJ1-5 | 14 | NA | TRBV19 | CASSPTGGNQPQHF | TGTGCCAGTAGCCCCACAGGGGGCAATCAGCCCCAGCATTTT
NA | TRBJ1-4 | 17 | few | TRBV5-4 | CASSLGPGGTTNEKLFF | TGTGCCAGCAGCTTGGGTCCTGGTGGGACAACTAATGAAAAACTGTTTTTT
NA | TRBJ2-2 | 14 | NA | TRBV7-9 | CASSLGVNTGELFF | TGTGCCAGCAGCTTGGGGGTCAACACCGGGGAGCTGTTTTTT
NA | TRBJ1-5 | 14 | once | TRBV2 | CASSPEQERQPQHF | TGTGCCAGCAGTCCCGAACAGGAGCGGCAGCCCCAGCATTTT
NA | TRBJ2-1 | 15 | NA | TRBV5-4 | CASSGDISSYNEQFF | TGTGCCAGCAGCGGGGACATTAGCTCCTACAATGAGCAGTTCTTC
TRBD1 | TRBJ2-2 | 16 | NA | TRBV10-3 | CAISESQGGLTGELFF | TGTGCCATCAGTGAGTCGCAAGGGGGCCTTACCGGGGAGCTGTTTTTT
NA | TRBJ2-3 | 14 | NA | TRBV5-1 | CASSLGDSTDTQYF | TGCGCCAGCAGCTTGGGGGACAGCACAGATACGCAGTATTTT
TRBD1 | TRBJ2-7 | 15 | NA | TRBV29-1 | CSVHAPGQSSYEQYF | TGCAGCGTGCATGCGCCGGGACAGAGCTCCTACGAGCAGTACTTC
TRBD1 | TRBJ1-6 | 14 | NA | TRBV7-3 | CASSLQGGNSPLHF | TGTGCCAGCAGTTTACAGGGGGGGAATTCACCCCTCCACTTT
TRBD2 | TRBJ2-1 | 16 | NA | TRBV15 | CATSTGTSGGRDEQFF | TGTGCCACCAGCACTGGGACTAGCGGGGGAAGGGATGAGCAGTTCTTC
TRBD2 | TRBJ2-1 | 14 | NA | TRBV10-3 | CAGSEREGGSEQFF | TGTGCCGGATCGGAGCGGGAGGGGGGCAGTGAGCAGTTCTTC
NA | TRBJ1-2 | 15 | NA | TRBV27 | CASSPSGTDNYGYTF | TGTGCCAGCAGTCCCTCCGGGACTGACAACTATGGCTACACCTTC
TRBD1 | TRBJ2-7 | 15 | NA | TRBV6-6 | CASSSPGTGDYEQYF | TGTGCCAGCAGTTCCCCCGGGACAGGGGACTACGAGCAGTACTTC
NA | TRBJ1-6 | 14 | NA | TRBV15 | CATSVTGDNSPLHF | TGTGCCACCAGCGTGACTGGAGATAATTCACCCCTCCACTTT
NA | TRBJ1-4 | 17 | NA | TRBV3-1/TRBV3-2 | CASSQERGGGLNEKLFF | TGTGCCAGCAGCCAAGAGCGAGGGGGAGGGCTGAATGAAAAACTGTTTTTT
NA | TRBJ2-7 | 13 | NA | TRBV6-6 | CASSPMGGAEQYF | TGTGCCAGCAGCCCCATGGGGGGGGCCGAGCAGTACTTC
TRBD1 | TRBJ1-1 | 16 | NA | TRBV28 | CASILLPGQGDTEAFF | TGTGCCAGCATCCTCCTACCGGGACAGGGGGACACTGAAGCTTTCTTT
TRBD2 | TRBJ2-7 | 17 | NA | TRBV7-8 | CASSFHRVAGGSYEQYF | TGTGCCAGCAGCTTCCATCGGGTAGCGGGAGGTTCATACGAGCAGTACTTC
TRBD2 | TRBJ2-3 | 15 | NA | TRBV29-1 | CSVRQREGYTDTQYF | TGCAGCGTCCGCCAGCGGGAGGGTTACACAGATACGCAGTATTTT
NA | TRBJ1-4 | 14 | once | TRBV19 | CASSTQARLNELFF | TGTGCCAGTAGTACCCAGGCTCGACTGAATGAACTGTTTTTT
NA | TRBJ1-2 | 12 | NA | TRBV18 | CASSTGDYGYTF | TGTGCCAGCTCAACGGGGGACTATGGCTACACCTTC
NA | TRBJ2-5 | 12 | NA | TRBV3-1/TRBV3-2 | CASSRHQETQYF | TGTGCCAGCAGCCGCCATCAAGAGACCCAGTACTTC
TRBD2 | TRBJ2-1 | 14 | NA | TRBV9 | CASSGSGGLDEQFF | TGTGCCAGCAGCGGTAGCGGGGGGCTCGATGAGCAGTTCTTC